The source of this T cell receptor beta chain is a study of early T cells in non-severe SARS-CoV-2 infection. Background on the study: Chains were not paired, and sequencing was done on bulk RNA from unsorted whole blood.

At least ten counts were recorded for this clonotype. What it recognizes is unknown. The CDR3 is 13 residues long. V lost 8 bases and J 3 bases, leaving 14 bases between the germline ends. The germline V gene encodes CDR1 SGHTA and CDR2 FQGNSA. Tagging with unique molecular identifiers was applied to individual cDNA molecules. TCRdb used MiXCR to reprocess the 5' RACE reads, holding one entry per CDR3 protein. This sample carries tens of thousands of distinct CDR3 sequences, roughly 9.3% of them seen once, and the ten largest clones take about 16%. General study results and limits: Matching against VDJdb likely underestimated virus-specific expansions, favoring anti-spike CD8.

Sequencing was done on a sample of whole blood. This rearrangement joins TRBV7-2 to TRBJ2-7; tentative D call: TRBD1 (5 bases). The receptor's source is an adult who was a healthcare worker with PCR-confirmed SARS-CoV-2 infection or an uninfected control (not recorded which). CDR3 sequence (DNA): TGTGCCAGCGCCGAGGACACAATCTACGAGCAGTACTTC. Encoded protein: CASAEDTIYEQYF.